This TCR beta chain was documented in a study of T cells after yellow fever vaccination. V shed 3 bases and J shed 7 bases, with 13 bases lying between them. This CDR3 is 14 amino acids long. Germline CDR1 reads SNHLY; CDR2 reads FYNNEI. Template switching with 5'RACE generated the TCR cDNA and added a universal primer site and UMIs. TCRdb reprocessed the 5' RACE reads via MiXCR and lists one record per CDR3 protein. The sample carries 620,000 or so distinct CDR3 sequences, approximately 13% recorded once. This TCR derives from a man younger than 40 who received the YFV17D yellow fever vaccine. Sequencing was performed on PBMCs, taken on the day of the yellow fever booster vaccination. The rearrangement joins TRBV2 to TRBJ1-5; D might be TRBD1 (5 bases). The CDR3 nucleotides are TGTGCCAGCAGTGAGTCGAGCAGGGAGCAGCCCCAGCATTTT. This codes for CASSESSREQPQHF.